Shown below are 26 T cell receptor beta chains from a single sample sequenced in a study of technical replicates of blood from a handful of donors. Repertoires were generated with immunoSEQ multiplex PCR, while TCRdb's copy carries only in-frame clones and drops some. The profile shows about 97,000 clones, approximately 94% of them singletons. Sample: T cells isolated from PBMCs. The receptor set was obtained from a human donor in good health.

The chain has TRBV6-1 and TRBJ1-5, with a weak D call TRBD1 (5 bases). In germline, CDR1 is MNHNS, CDR2 SASEGT. This CDR3 has 14 residues. The V gene lost 2 bases and the J gene lost 5 bases, with 10 bases spanning the gap. The CDR3 reads CASSERAGYQPQHF. The DNA of the CDR3 is TGTGCCAGCAGTGAAAGGGCAGGGTATCAGCCCCAGCATTTT.

This clone was found once. The rearrangement joins TRBV7-2 to TRBJ2-7; 11 nucleotides align to TRBD2. Germline assignment: CDR1 SGHTA and CDR2 FQGNSA. V dropped 4 bases and J dropped 5; count of bases not matched to a gene: 4. There are 14 residues in the CDR3. The CDR3 sequence: CASSSTSGSHEQYF. The CDR3 DNA follows: TGTGCCAGCAGCTCCACTAGCGGGAGTCACGAGCAGTACTTC.

The chain joins TRBV5-1 to TRBJ1-5; 10 bases agree with TRBD1. The CDR3 extends over 15 amino acids. Germline V gene sequence: CDR1 SGHRS, CDR2 YFSETQ. V dropped 5 bases and J dropped 3; count of bases not matched to a gene: 5. The CDR3 loop reads CASSSGTGDNQPQHF. Written as DNA, the CDR3 is TGCGCCAGCAGTTCCGGGACAGGGGACAATCAGCCCCAGCATTTT.

The V gene is TRBV27, the J gene TRBJ1-1, with 10 bases fitting TRBD1. The V gene end was trimmed by 4 bases and the J gene end by 1 base; junction bases not matched to a gene: 0. The CDR3 has 14 residues. Germline values: CDR1 MNHEY, CDR2 SMNVEV (reference sequence). The CDR3 nucleotides read TGTGCCAGCAGTTGGGACAGGGGGAACACTGAAGCTTTCTTT. It encodes CASSWDRGNTEAFF.

J is TRBJ1-4 and V is TRBV6-6, with D unclear. Trimming cost V 0 bases and J 8 bases, with 4 bases left between them. Germline V gene lookup returns CDR1 MNHNY and CDR2 SVGAGI (reference sequence). This CDR3 has 12 amino acids. The DNA of the CDR3 is TGTGCCAGCAGTTACTCGCGGGAAAAACTGTTTTTT. Protein product: CASSYSREKLFF.

The chain recombines TRBV7-9 with TRBJ2-5; 7 bases line up with TRBD2. The V and J ends lost 11 bases and 5 bases, in that order; junction bases with no gene match: 11. The V gene's germline CDR1 is SEHNR and CDR2 FQNEAQ (reference sequence). This CDR3 is 13 amino acids long. In DNA, the CDR3 is TGTGCCCGGGGGGAAGGCGGCGGGGAGACCCAGTACTTC. Protein: CARGEGGGETQYF.

This chain joins TRBV4-1 and TRBJ2-7; D is possibly TRBD2 (6 bases). The length of the CDR3 is 15 residues. Deletions cut 0 bases from V and 2 bases from J, with 11 bases between. Germline V gene sequence: CDR1 MGHRA, CDR2 YSYEKL. The CDR3 loop reads CASSQDNGGPYEQYF. The CDR3, as DNA: TGCGCCAGCAGCCAAGATAACGGGGGACCCTACGAGCAGTACTTC.

The rearrangement uses TRBV15 and TRBJ2-1; D not resolved. Between the trimmed V and J ends, which lost 3 bases and 8 bases, there was a span of 14 bases. The CDR3 is 14 amino acids. The V gene's germline CDR1 is LNHNV and CDR2 YYDKDF (reference sequence). CDR3 sequence (DNA): TGTGCCACCAGCAGTCTTTTCAGGCAAGATGAGCAGTTCTTC. Translating it yields CATSSLFRQDEQFF.

This sequence joins TRBV29-1 and TRBJ2-7; 9 bases are a match to TRBD1. Per the germline V gene, CDR1 is SQVTM and CDR2 is ANQGSEA. Germline trimming cut 3 bases from V and 6 bases from J; bases unmatched to any gene: 9. The length of the CDR3 is 14 residues. The CDR3 coding sequence is TGCAGCGTTGACGGGACAGGGATCGATCGCGAGCAGTACTTC. This encodes CSVDGTGIDREQYF.

J is TRBJ2-2 and V is TRBV19; D not certain. Germline lookup yields CDR1 LNHDA and CDR2 SQIVND (reference sequence). Trimming removed 1 base from V and 0 bases from J, with 3 bases in between. The CDR3 covers 14 residues. CDR3 sequence: CASSIATNTGELFF. The CDR3 nucleotides are TGTGCCAGTAGTATAGCAACGAACACCGGGGAGCTGTTTTTT. Using reference TRBV19 and TRBJ2-2 for the parts outside the CDR3, the full variable domain is DGGITQSPKYLFRKEGQNVTLSCEQNLNHDAMYWYRQDPGQGLRLIYYSQIVNDFQKGDIAEGYSVSREKKESFPLTVTSAQKNPTAFYLCASSIATNTGELFFGEGSRLTVL.

The chain combines TRBV5-1 with TRBJ1-3; D is unclear. The length of the CDR3 is 15 residues. Germline V gene lookup returns CDR1 SGHRS and CDR2 YFSETQ. Between the trimmed V and J ends, which lost 2 bases and 2 bases, there was a span of 11 bases. The CDR3 bases are TGCGCCAGCAGCTTCACGGGAGACGCTGGAAACACCATATATTTT. This codes for CASSFTGDAGNTIYF.

The chain has TRBV15 and TRBJ2-3; weak D call: TRBD1 (6 bases). Germline V lookup: CDR1 LNHNV, CDR2 YYDKDF (reference sequence). Trimming shortened V by 5 bases and J by 0 bases, and 12 bases separated the two germline ends. The CDR3 length is 15 residues. The CDR3 reads CATSWNRGSTDTQYF. In DNA, the CDR3 is TGTGCCACCAGCTGGAATAGGGGGAGCACAGATACGCAGTATTTT.

The chain has TRBV2 and TRBJ1-1, with TRBD1 as a possible D gene (5 bases). Germline V gives CDR1 SNHLY, CDR2 FYNNEI. Trimming took off 3 bases at V and 6 bases at J, with 11 bases between the two ends. The CDR3 spans 13 residues. The CDR3 DNA follows: TGTGCCAGCAGTGAGGACCAAGGGGCTGAAGCTTTCTTT. Amino acid sequence: CASSEDQGAEAFF.

In this sample, this clone turned up a few times. This chain uses TRBV7-9 with TRBJ1-2, with D possibly TRBD1 on 6 matching bases. Germline V gene lookup returns CDR1 SEHNR and CDR2 FQNEAQ (reference sequence). V was clipped by 3 bases and J by 7 bases, with 12 bases between them. This CDR3 comprises 13 residues. CDR3 DNA: TGTGCCAGCAGCTTCAACGACAGGTCTGGCTACACCTTC. This translates into CASSFNDRSGYTF.

The chain combines TRBV2 with TRBJ1-4; D is possibly TRBD1 (6 bases). The CDR3 is 13 residues long. Germline V CDR1 and CDR2: SNHLY, FYNNEI. Trimming left V 5 bases short and J 3 bases short, with 7 bases between. CDR3 sequence reads: CASSRQANEKLFF. In DNA form, the CDR3 reads TGTGCCAGCAGTAGACAGGCTAATGAAAAACTGTTTTTT.

The chain employs TRBV28 and TRBJ1-5, with 7 bases aligning to TRBD1. The trim removed 6 bases at V and 4 bases at J, leaving 9 bases unmatched. The V gene's germline CDR1 is MDHEN and CDR2 SYDVKM. This CDR3 spans 15 amino acids. The CDR3 DNA reads TGTGCCAGCAGCAGAGACAGGGAAGGAAATCAGCCCCAGCATTTT. The encoded protein is CASSRDREGNQPQHF.

The rearrangement joins TRBV27 to TRBJ2-7; tentative D call: TRBD1 (6 bases). Germline CDR1 MNHEY, CDR2 SMNVEV (reference sequence). The CDR3 is made up of 14 amino acids. Trimming removed 10 bases at V and 0 bases at J, with 16 bases between. The CDR3, as DNA: TGTGCCACCCAACCCGGGACATCCTCCTACGAGCAGTACTTC. Its protein is CATQPGTSSYEQYF.

V gene TRBV5-4 combines with J gene TRBJ2-7; D unresolved. Trimming pared 1 base from V and 0 bases from J, leaving 5 bases between. The CDR3 is 13 residues long. CDR1 and CDR2 from the germline V gene are SGHNT and YYREEE (reference sequence). CDR3 sequence reads: CASSLPSSYEQYF. The CDR3 DNA is TGTGCCAGCAGCTTGCCGTCCTCCTACGAGCAGTACTTC.

This chain uses TRBV6-1 with TRBJ1-5; 8 nucleotides agree with TRBD1. Germline assignment: CDR1 MNHNS and CDR2 SASEGT. V lost 0 bases, J lost 5 bases, and 3 bases stayed unmatched. The CDR3 totals 15 residues. CDR3 amino acids: CASSEAAGGYQPQHF. The CDR3 nucleotides are TGTGCCAGCAGTGAAGCGGCAGGGGGCTATCAGCCCCAGCATTTT.

The CDR3 region has the DNA TGTGCCAGCAGCCTGGGACAGCCGAGCTCCTATAATTCACCCCTCCACTTT. Encoded protein: CASSLGQPSSYNSPLHF. The chain recombines TRBV9 with TRBJ1-6, with 7 bases fitting TRBD1. The V gene end was trimmed by 4 bases and the J gene end by 0 bases; junction bases not matched to a gene: 7. The germline V gene encodes CDR1 SGDLS and CDR2 YYNGEE. This CDR3 is built from 17 residues. The full variable domain, in which reference TRBV9 and TRBJ1-6 provide the parts outside the CDR3, is DSGVTQTPKHLITATGQRVTLRCSPRSGDLSVYWYQQSLDQGLQFLIQYYNGEERAKGNILERFSAQQFPDLHSELNLSSLELGDSALYFCASSLGQPSSYNSPLHFGNGTRLTVT.

The gene calls are TRBV18 and TRBJ2-1; 7 nucleotides line up with TRBD2. V trimming: 5 bases; J trimming: 0 bases; junction bases outside the gene matches: 7. CDR1 KGHSH and CDR2 LQKENI come from the germline V gene. The CDR3 is 16 residues long. DNA for the CDR3: TGTGCCAGCTCAGAAAGCGGGAAGCCCTCCTACAATGAGCAGTTCTTC. This gives the protein CASSESGKPSYNEQFF.

This rearrangement joins TRBV7-8 to TRBJ1-3, with 9 nucleotides matching TRBD1. This CDR3 comprises 16 residues. Trimming removed 3 bases from V and 4 bases from J; junction bases left unmatched: 7. Germline CDR1 reads SGHVS; CDR2 reads FQNEAQ. The CDR3 sequence is CASSFSGTGIGNTIYF. The CDR3 DNA sequence: TGTGCCAGCAGCTTTTCCGGGACAGGGATCGGAAACACCATATATTTT.

The CDR3 DNA sequence: TGTGCCAGCAGCCTAGGACTCCACGGAGGACAGCCCCAGCATTTT. Encoded protein: CASSLGLHGGQPQHF. The chain employs TRBV6-5 and TRBJ1-5; D unresolved. The CDR3 loop spans 15 amino acids. From germline, CDR1 is MNHEY and CDR2 SVGAGI. Trimming pared 6 bases from V and 7 bases from J, leaving 19 bases between.

The gene calls are TRBV11-3 and TRBJ2-7; no reliable D call. Trimming pared 5 bases from V and 3 bases from J, leaving 11 bases between. CDR1 and CDR2 (germline): SGHNT, YENEEA. The CDR3 totals 13 residues. The CDR3 region is CASSITVLYEQYF. The CDR3 DNA reads TGTGCCAGCAGCATTACAGTTCTCTACGAGCAGTACTTC.

J is TRBJ1-5 and V is TRBV12-5; maybe TRBD1 (6 bases). The CDR3 has 12 residues. V lost 6 bases and J 5 bases, leaving 8 bases between the germline ends. Germline-derived CDR1 and CDR2 are LGHNT and FRNRAP. Written as DNA, the CDR3 is TGTGCTAGTGGACAGGGTGATCAGCCCCAGCATTTT. It encodes CASGQGDQPQHF.

This clone has only one observation. This chain connects TRBV9 to TRBJ2-2; the match to TRBD2 covers 11 bases. CDR3 size: 18 residues. The germline V gene has CDR1 SGDLS and CDR2 YYNGEE. Unmatched junction bases numbered 10, after V lost 0 bases and J lost 6 bases. This CDR3 is CASSVAGGTSGAPGELFF. The CDR3 nucleotides are TGTGCCAGCAGCGTAGCCGGGGGGACTAGCGGTGCTCCCGGGGAGCTGTTTTTT.